Each of the 27 T cell receptor beta chains below was sequenced from the same sample in a study of T cells in localized non-small cell lung cancer. Assay: immunoSEQ multiplex PCR; the TCRdb copy retains only in-frame clones and omits some. The table includes around 2,600 clones, around 24% detected once. This material consisted of lung tumor tissue, taken before any cancer treatment. All receptors derive from a male donor at least 60 years old with stage II lung adenocarcinoma.

This clone appeared a few times. The chain employs TRBV28 and TRBJ2-7, with 13 bases fitting TRBD2. CDR3 length: 16 residues. Germline V CDR1 and CDR2: MDHEN, SYDVKM. The J segment lost 2 bases and the V segment lost 6 bases, leaving 7 bases of the junction unmatched. The CDR3 loop reads CASRKGTSGTTYEQYF. Written as DNA, the CDR3 is TGTGCCAGCAGAAAAGGGACTAGCGGGACAACCTACGAGCAGTACTTC.

This clone was seen a few times. The chain employs TRBV11-3 and TRBJ1-4, with D tentatively TRBD1 (5 bases). Germline V gene data show CDR1 as SGHNT and CDR2 as YENEEA. V lost 1 base and J lost 8, with 14 bases in between. The CDR3 totals 15 residues. CDR3: CASSLGRGAGEKLFF. CDR3 in DNA: TGTGCCAGCAGCTTAGGACGGGGCGCCGGGGAAAAACTGTTTTTT.

In this sample, this clone turned up once. This rearrangement joins TRBV19 to TRBJ1-4, with 8 bases aligning to TRBD1. V dropped 4 bases and J dropped 4; count of bases not matched to a gene: 8. CDR3 size: 16 residues. The germline V gene encodes CDR1 LNHDA and CDR2 SQIVND (reference sequence). CDR3 DNA sequence: TGTGCCAGTAGTACCAGGCCGGGACAGGATAATGAAAAACTGTTTTTT. Translated, it gives CASSTRPGQDNEKLFF.

The chain is built from TRBV19 and TRBJ1-1, with TRBD1 as a possible D gene (6 bases). The V end lost 7 bases, the J end lost 1 base, and 25 bases lay between the germline ends. Germline CDR1 and CDR2: LNHDA and SQIVND (reference sequence). The CDR3 runs to 18 residues. The chain's CDR3 is CASTLKGGDPTWNTEAFF. In DNA, the CDR3 is TGTGCCAGTACCCTCAAGGGGGGGGACCCTACCTGGAACACTGAAGCTTTCTTT.

In this sample, this clone turned up once. The chain links TRBV5-1 to TRBJ2-2; 8 nucleotides align to TRBD1. Trimming removed 7 bases from V and 4 bases from J; junction bases left unmatched: 6. The CDR3 runs to 14 residues. Germline CDR1 reads SGHRS; CDR2 reads YFSETQ. Here the CDR3 reads CASCLTGGTGELFF. Here the CDR3 DNA reads TGCGCCAGCTGTCTAACAGGGGGCACCGGGGAGCTGTTTTTT.

In nucleotides, the CDR3 is TGTGCCAGCAGCTTACTGGTGGTGACAGCTGAAGCTTTCTTT. It codes for CASSLLVVTAEAFF. The chain carries TRBV11-3 and TRBJ1-1; D is possibly TRBD1 (5 bases). V shed 2 bases and J shed 6 bases, with 13 bases lying between them. The germline V gene has CDR1 SGHNT and CDR2 YENEEA. CDR3 length: 14 amino acids.

This clone is judged large (0.1 to 1%). CDR3 sequence (DNA): TGTGCCAGCAGTCCTCACAGGGAGTACACTGAAGCTTTCTTT. Its translation: CASSPHREYTEAFF. The V and J genes are TRBV28 and TRBJ1-1; tentatively, D is TRBD1 (6 bases). The CDR3 is 14 residues long. Germline V gene lookup returns CDR1 MDHEN and CDR2 SYDVKM. Trimming pared 5 bases from V and 3 bases from J, leaving 13 bases between.

This chain joins TRBV28 and TRBJ2-1; a possible D gene is TRBD1 (6 bases). The CDR3 sequence is 19 residues long. Germline V gene lookup returns CDR1 MDHEN and CDR2 SYDVKM. Trimming left V 2 bases short and J 0 bases short, with 20 bases between. The CDR3 region is CASSLIQGWLRSSYNEQFF. The CDR3 nucleotides are TGTGCCAGCAGTTTAATACAGGGTTGGTTGAGGAGCTCCTACAATGAGCAGTTCTTC.

This clone turned up a few times. V is TRBV28 and J is TRBJ2-7; TRBD1 aligns across 7 bases. V lost 5 bases to trimming and J lost 6 bases; unmatched junction nucleotides: 10. The V gene's germline CDR1 is MDHEN and CDR2 SYDVKM. CDR3 length: 14 amino acids. The CDR3 spells CASSTAGTEGEQYF. As DNA, the CDR3 is TGTGCCAGCAGTACGGCCGGGACAGAAGGCGAGCAGTACTTC.

This clone was seen a few times. This sequence joins TRBV11-3 and TRBJ1-5, with D possibly being TRBD1 (6 bases). CDR3 size: 14 residues. Germline assignment: CDR1 SGHNT and CDR2 YENEEA. V lost 4 bases to trimming and J lost 7 bases, with 14 bases between them. The CDR3 coding sequence is TGTGCCAGCAGCTCTACAGGGACGGAACAGCCCCAGCATTTT. Translating it yields CASSSTGTEQPQHF. The whole variable domain, filled in from reference TRBV11-3 and TRBJ1-5, reads EAGVVQSPRYKIIEKKQPVAFWCNPISGHNTLYWYLQNLGQGPELLIRYENEEAVDDSQLPKDRFSAERLKGVDSTLKIQPAELGDSAVYLCASSSTGTEQPQHFGDGTRLSIL.

In its sample, this clone was seen a few times. The chain employs TRBV6-8 and TRBJ2-1, with a weak D call TRBD2 (6 bases). Germline CDR1 MNHGY, CDR2 SAAAGT. V dropped 4 bases and J dropped 0 bases, with 13 bases sitting between them. This CDR3 spans 16 amino acids. Here the CDR3 reads CASSSTTSTSYNEQFF. In DNA form, the CDR3 reads TGTGCCAGCAGTTCAACTACTAGCACCTCCTACAATGAGCAGTTCTTC.

This clone was detected a few times. The chain links TRBV11-3 to TRBJ2-5; TRBD2 aligns across 9 bases. Trimming took 1 base from V and 2 from J; bases not matched to a gene: 2. This CDR3 contains 15 residues. Germline CDR1 SGHNT, CDR2 YENEEA. The CDR3: CASSLGLAEQETQYF. The CDR3, as DNA: TGTGCCAGCAGCTTAGGACTAGCGGAACAAGAGACCCAGTACTTC.

This clone was observed a few times. DNA for the CDR3: TGCGCCAGCAGCTACAGCTATAGCAATCAGCCCCAGCATTTT. Amino acid sequence: CASSYSYSNQPQHF. This chain uses TRBV4-1 with TRBJ1-5, with D uncertain. The V end lost 5 bases, the J end lost 0 bases, and 8 bases lay between the germline ends. The CDR3 has 14 residues. CDR1 MGHRA and CDR2 YSYEKL come from the germline V gene.

In this sample, this clone turned up a few times. J is TRBJ2-7 and V is TRBV9, with D uncertain. The germline V gene encodes CDR1 SGDLS and CDR2 YYNGEE. This CDR3 is 14 amino acids long. The V and J ends lost 0 bases and 4 bases respectively, with 11 bases between them. CDR3 protein: CASSVGIVPYEQYF. Here the CDR3 DNA reads TGTGCCAGCAGCGTAGGCATAGTCCCTTACGAGCAGTACTTC.

This clone was observed a few times. The chain recombines TRBV6-8 with TRBJ2-3, with 11 bases identical to TRBD1. The germline V gene encodes CDR1 MNHGY and CDR2 SAAAGT. The junction had 2 bases not matched to a gene; V was cut back by 5 bases and J by 4 bases. The CDR3 spans 14 residues. The CDR3 reads CASSRDRGSDTQYF. In DNA form, the CDR3 reads TGTGCCAGCAGTCGGGACAGGGGGTCAGATACGCAGTATTTT.

V gene TRBV10-2 combines with J gene TRBJ1-2; 9 bases match TRBD1. CDR3 length: 14 amino acids. V shed 7 bases and J 4 bases; nucleotides not matched to a gene: 7. In germline, CDR1 is WSHSY, CDR2 SAAADI. The CDR3 here is CASTPGQGSYGYTF. The CDR3 nucleotides are TGCGCCAGCACCCCGGGACAGGGAAGCTATGGCTACACCTTC.

The rearrangement joins TRBV28 to TRBJ1-2; 8 bases line up with TRBD1. This CDR3 contains 17 residues. Germline assignment: CDR1 MDHEN and CDR2 SYDVKM. Losses at the gene ends were 2 bases for V and 3 bases for J; bases not matched to a gene: 11. The CDR3 DNA reads TGTGCCAGCAGTTTAGATCCTCGCAGGGGGCCGGACTATGGCTACACCTTC. Translation: CASSLDPRRGPDYGYTF.

V gene TRBV6-8 combines with J gene TRBJ2-7; no definite D call. Per the germline V gene, CDR1 is MNHGY and CDR2 is SAAAGT. The CDR3 totals 12 residues. V was shortened by 6 bases and J by 3 bases, with 9 bases between the two germline ends. CDR3 loop: CASRATGYEQYF. DNA of the CDR3: TGTGCCAGCAGGGCCACGGGCTACGAGCAGTACTTC.

The table lists this clone with a few counts. The chain couples TRBV11-3 to TRBJ1-2; D not resolved. The CDR3 has 15 residues. Germline loops: CDR1 SGHNT, CDR2 YENEEA. V gave up 3 bases and J gave up 3 bases, with 14 bases separating them. CDR3: CASSLLPGIYYGYTF. The CDR3 DNA reads as TGTGCCAGCAGCTTGCTTCCGGGGATTTACTATGGCTACACCTTC.

The J gene is TRBJ1-4, the V gene TRBV5-1; tentative D call: TRBD1 (5 bases). The CDR3 extends over 15 amino acids. The germline gives CDR1 SGHRS, CDR2 YFSETQ. V dropped 0 bases and J dropped 3 bases, with 9 bases sitting between them. The CDR3 coding sequence is TGCGCCAGCAGCTTGGGTGGGACTGCTAATGAAAAACTGTTTTTT. This gives the protein CASSLGGTANEKLFF.

This clone was detected only a few times. The chain links TRBV9 to TRBJ1-1; tentative D call: TRBD1 (5 bases). CDR3 size: 13 residues. Germline V gene lookup returns CDR1 SGDLS and CDR2 YYNGEE. The ends were cut back, 0 bases at V and 3 bases at J, with 6 bases in the middle. CDR3 nucleotides: TGTGCCAGCAGCGTAGTAGGGGACACTGAAGCTTTCTTT. It translates to CASSVVGDTEAFF. The variable domain in full, with the rest retrieved from reference TRBV9 and TRBJ1-1, is DSGVTQTPKHLITATGQRVTLRCSPRSGDLSVYWYQQSLDQGLQFLIQYYNGEERAKGNILERFSAQQFPDLHSELNLSSLELGDSALYFCASSVVGDTEAFFGQGTRLTVV.

This clone showed up just a few times. The V gene is TRBV11-3, the J gene TRBJ2-2; D unresolved. This CDR3 region has 15 residues. V was pared by 3 bases and J by 0 bases, with 8 bases between. From germline, CDR1 is SGHNT and CDR2 YENEEA. The CDR3 DNA follows: TGTGCCAGCAGCTTGGGTTTAACGAACACCGGGGAGCTGTTTTTT. It translates to CASSLGLTNTGELFF.

Only a few counts were recorded for this clone. The CDR3 DNA reads as TGTGCCAGCAGTTACGGCCTTTTCGATGAGCAGTTCTTC. Its protein is CASSYGLFDEQFF. The V gene is TRBV6-8, the J gene TRBJ2-1; D is unresolved. The germline V gene encodes CDR1 MNHGY and CDR2 SAAAGT. The V end lost 2 bases, the J end lost 8 bases, and 10 bases lay between the germline ends. The CDR3 totals 13 residues.

In its sample, this clone ranks as medium-sized (0.01 to 0.1%). The gene calls are TRBV11-3 and TRBJ1-5, with 7 bases that match TRBD1. Germline trimming cut 5 bases from V and 6 bases from J; bases unmatched to any gene: 13. The CDR3 is made up of 16 amino acids. The germline CDR1 and CDR2 sequences are SGHNT and YENEEA. CDR3 bases: TGTGCCAGCAGCCCTCTTAAGACAGGGAGGAGTCAGCCCCAGCATTTT. This codes for CASSPLKTGRSQPQHF. Together with reference TRBV11-3 and TRBJ1-5, the CDR3 gives the full variable domain: EAGVVQSPRYKIIEKKQPVAFWCNPISGHNTLYWYLQNLGQGPELLIRYENEEAVDDSQLPKDRFSAERLKGVDSTLKIQPAELGDSAVYLCASSPLKTGRSQPQHFGDGTRLSIL.

The V call is TRBV5-1, the J call TRBJ2-2, with D uncertain. Germline CDR1 is SGHRS and CDR2 is YFSETQ. The CDR3 runs 14 residues. V lost 0 bases and J 5 bases, leaving 8 bases between the germline ends. The CDR3 bases are TGCGCCAGCAGCTTGGCGCTTCAGACCGGGGAGCTGTTTTTT. Amino acid sequence: CASSLALQTGELFF.

The chain couples TRBV18 to TRBJ2-6, with a weak D call TRBD1 (5 bases). The V gene's germline CDR1 is KGHSH and CDR2 LQKENI. Trimming left V 8 bases short and J 0 bases short, with 8 bases between. The CDR3 has 14 amino acids. The CDR3 DNA follows: TGTGCCAGCCGACAGAGCTCTGGGGCCAACGTCCTGACTTTC. It yields the protein CASRQSSGANVLTF.

V usage is TRBV6-7 and J usage is TRBJ1-1, with D unclear. TRBV6-7 is treated as an ORF (open reading frame) with a function not yet certain. The CDR3 consists of 11 residues. Between the trimmed V and J ends, which lost 7 bases and 6 bases, there was a span of 9 bases. The CDR3 region is CASTFGAEAFF. The DNA of the CDR3 is TGTGCCAGCACGTTTGGGGCTGAAGCTTTCTTT.